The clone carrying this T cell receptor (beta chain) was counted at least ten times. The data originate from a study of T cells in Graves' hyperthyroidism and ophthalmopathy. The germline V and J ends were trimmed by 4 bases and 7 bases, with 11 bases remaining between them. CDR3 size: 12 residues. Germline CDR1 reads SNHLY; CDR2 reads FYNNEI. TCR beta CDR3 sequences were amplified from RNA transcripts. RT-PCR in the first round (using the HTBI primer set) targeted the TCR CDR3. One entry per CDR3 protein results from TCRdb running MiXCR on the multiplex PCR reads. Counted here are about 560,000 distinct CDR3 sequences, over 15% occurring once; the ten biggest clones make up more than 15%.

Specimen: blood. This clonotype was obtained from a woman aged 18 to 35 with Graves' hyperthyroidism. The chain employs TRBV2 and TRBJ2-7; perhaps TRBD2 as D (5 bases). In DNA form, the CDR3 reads TGTGCCAGCAGTGTGACACGGAGGGAGCAGTACTTC. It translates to CASSVTRREQYF.